These T cell receptor beta chains were read from a single sample in a study of tumor-infiltrating lymphocytes in oesophageal squamous cell carcinoma. MiXCR, run by TCRdb on the PCR reads, gives a single entry per CDR3 protein. The data show around 16,000 distinct CDR3 sequences, 44% seen once. Sequencing input: blood. These receptors came from a female donor with esophageal squamous cell carcinoma. Both conserved end residues are part of each CDR3. For some rows the clone size is stated as once, few or many, or as a class when expanded; others skip it.

V gene	J gene	clone size	CDR3 protein
TRBV7-3	TRBJ2-1	medium-sized	CASSLGNEQFF
TRBV4-1	TRBJ1-1	-	CASSQESLNTEAFF
TRBV7-4	-	-	CASSSTSGSSYEQYF
TRBV7-6	TRBJ1-2	-	CASSLKGNYGYTF
TRBV20-1	-	-	CSAERSGSYNEQFF
TRBV7-8	TRBJ1-5	medium-sized	CASSHRGKNQPQHF
TRBV29-1	-	-	CSVGRQGTDEQYF
TRBV7-6	-	-	CASSYEQFF
TRBV6-1	TRBJ2-5	medium-sized	CASRGGGETQYF
TRBV20-1	TRBJ1-1	-	CSAGKTGIIEAFF
TRBV3-1	TRBJ2-5	few	CASSQDLAEATQYF
TRBV7-2	-	-	CASSSNRGLGNEQFF
TRBV7-9	TRBJ1-1	medium-sized	CASSEISGTEAFF
TRBV6-5	TRBJ2-5	-	CASSQGQGGETQYF
TRBV7-4	TRBJ2-3	-	CASSLIFSGGAPDTQYF
TRBV28	TRBJ2-7	many	CASTRGGRVYEQYF
TRBV7-2	TRBJ2-7	many	CASSSPLGRVRYEQYF
TRBV19	TRBJ1-1	-	CASNQGGLNTEAFF
TRBV7-2	TRBJ2-1	-	CASSLAATGTNNEQFF
TRBV30	TRBJ2-2	-	CAWSRDSANTGELFF
TRBV7-3	TRBJ2-7	-	CASSSDRGRTGELYF
TRBV10-3	-	-	CAISDPGRSSYEQYF
TRBV20-1	TRBJ2-2	-	CSTLTSGSVGELFF
TRBV12-3/TRBV12-4	TRBJ2-1	medium-sized	CASSFLAGAFRGTYNEQFF
TRBV7-9	TRBJ2-5	-	CASSYRDYQETQYF
TRBV5-1	TRBJ1-4	many	CASQPGQGANEKLFF
TRBV7-2	TRBJ2-1	large	CASSLPRVVGGNEQFF
TRBV5-1	TRBJ2-5	many	CASSWETGVQTQYF
TRBV24-1	-	few	CATSETGTVETQYF
TRBV7-2	-	-	CASSFLVSGQGYEQYF
TRBV10-3	TRBJ1-2	many	CAIRSGDAIGYTF
TRBV6-1	-	-	CASSTYQGYEQYF
TRBV5-6	TRBJ2-7	many	CASSLPGQTSYEQYF
TRBV7-2	TRBJ2-7	-	CASSLGPHSYEQYF
TRBV6-1	TRBJ2-5	many	CASSSVPGTGETQYF